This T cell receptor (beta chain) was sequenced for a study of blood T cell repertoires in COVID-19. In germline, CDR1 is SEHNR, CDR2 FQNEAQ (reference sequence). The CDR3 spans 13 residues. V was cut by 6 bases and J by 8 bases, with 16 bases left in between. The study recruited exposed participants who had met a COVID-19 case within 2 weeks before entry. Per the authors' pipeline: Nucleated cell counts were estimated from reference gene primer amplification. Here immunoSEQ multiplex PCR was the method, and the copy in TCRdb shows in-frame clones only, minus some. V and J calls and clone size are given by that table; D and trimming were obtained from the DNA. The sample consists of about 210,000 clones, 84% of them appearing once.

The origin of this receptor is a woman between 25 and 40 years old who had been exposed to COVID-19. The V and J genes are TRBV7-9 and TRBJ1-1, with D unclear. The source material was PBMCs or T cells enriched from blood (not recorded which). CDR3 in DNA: TGTGCCAGCAGGCCGGGATTTGCTGAAGAAGCTTTCTTT. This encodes CASRPGFAEEAFF.